Listed here is a single TCR beta chain. Its antigen target is currently unknown. No qualities accompany the bases; no much larger clone lies one base away. This sample stems from a study of PD-1 blockade in classical Hodgkin lymphoma (dated by TCRdb to between 2020 and 2021). General notes on the study: Nivolumab dosing was 3 mg/kg intravenously every 2 weeks, continuing until either disease progression or unacceptable toxicity. To define a peripheral blood immune signature of response to PD-1 blockade in classical Hodgkin lymphoma, the study combined TCR beta sequencing with CyTOF.

Genomic DNA was extracted with the Qiagen DNeasy kit from unsorted PBMCs and from negatively selected CD4+ and CD8+ fractions. Using primers that anneal to V and J segments, immunoSEQ multiplex PCR amplified the TCR beta CDR3 regions. Amplification bias was minimized using a synthetic immune receptor repertoire, and residual bias was removed computationally after sequencing. The source study handled its data this way. Custom Python scripts were used to quantify repertoire diversity as the Shannon entropy index. Unsorted, CD4+ and CD8+ repertoires were analyzed separately, except for combined analyses in which CD4+ and CD8+ sequences were merged in silico. A clone counted as expanded when the clone's frequency after treatment rose at least 2-fold relative to C1D1, and clones undetected at baseline were given a pseudocount of 0.5. Singleton clones were defined as clones with 0 or 1 copy at C1D1, and non-singleton clones were defined as clones with 2 or more copies. Clones expanded in unsorted samples were assigned a CD4+, CD8+ or unknown annotation through matching of protein sequences in sorted samples from the same patient. Wilcoxon tests on paired samples were used to test changes in diversity from C1D1 to C4D1. TCRdb provides this immuneACCESS table in a form limited to in-frame rearrangements. Some clones are lacking; in checked studies, under half of them reflect an unresolved V gene, and why the rest are absent is not known. V and J calls and clone size are given by that table; D and trimming were obtained from the DNA. Across this sample there are around 99,000 clones, with about four fifths seen only once. The leading ten clones occupy roughly 15% of the sample.

The sample's time point label, decoded: cycle 2 day 1 (C2D1) of nivolumab. Every trial patient had relapsed after autologous stem cell transplantation, and cohorts A, B and C differed in prior brentuximab vedotin exposure. The trial cohort comprised some 60 patients with relapsed/refractory classical Hodgkin lymphoma whose best overall responses were complete response, partial response or progressive disease. In the multi-cohort phase II CheckMate 205 trial, trial patients received single-agent nivolumab. An independent review committee assessed best overall response using the 2007 International Working Group response criteria. Trial PBMCs were collected immediately before nivolumab initiation (C1D1) and during therapy at cycle 2 day 1 and cycle 4 day 1. Peripheral blood was collected in 8 mL Vacutainer Cell Preparation Tubes, from which PBMCs were isolated by centrifugation and then cryopreserved.

Germline trimming: 5 bases from V, 8 bases from J; junction bases outside gene matches: 9. From cysteine to phenylalanine, the CDR3 is 14 amino acids long. Kept here is only the CDR3 DNA, which spans 42 bases and is read in frame from base 1. CDR1 and CDR2, looked up from the germline V gene, are SGHAT and FQNNGV. Summary of the overall study and its limitations: Patients starting nivolumab less than 1 year after ASCT had lower diversity and were excluded from later analyses to avoid confounding by immune reconstitution. Baseline TCR diversity was reported to be lower in newly diagnosed patients than in healthy donors and to be lower still in relapsed/refractory patients. Among trial patients, those achieving complete response had baseline diversity similar to that of newly diagnosed patients, while diversity was significantly lower in partial responders and progressors. Only a single clinical trial cohort was studied, and what caused the repertoire differences, possibly disease activity or prior therapy, remained undefined. CD4+ but not CD8+ TCR diversity rose significantly by C4D1 (p=0.0027 vs p=0.16), most apparent in complete responders (p=0.02).

The clonotype originates from a human donor with classical Hodgkin lymphoma. In this chain, TRBV11-2 is recombined with TRBJ2-1; TRBD2 agrees with 7 junctional bases. The sequencing here drew on peripheral blood mononuclear cells (PBMCs), taken before the second cycle of nivolumab. The CDR3 amino acid sequence is: CASSPPGREYEQFF. Here is the DNA: TGTGCCAGCAGCCCCCCCGGGCGGGAGTATGAGCAGTTCTTC.